The 15 T cell receptor beta chains listed next were all sequenced from one sample in a study of patients and donors after allogeneic stem cell transplantation. TCRdb called the RT-PCR reads again in MiXCR, with one record for every CDR3 protein. The sample includes 900,000 to 1,000,000 distinct CDR3 sequences, roughly 17% seen only once; the top ten take 5% to 7.5%. The sequencing sample was made of blood, either unsorted or a sorted T cell fraction (not recorded which). These receptors all stem from a human donor who was either an allogeneic HSCT recipient or a stem cell or donor lymphocyte infusion donor (not recorded which). It is not recorded whose cells these are; they may come from a transplant donor.

This clonotype showed up just a few times. The chain employs TRBV27 and TRBJ2-1, with TRBD2 identical over 15 bases. With V trimmed by 7 bases and J by 0 bases, 4 bases remained unmatched. The CDR3 is 17 amino acids. The V gene's germline CDR1 is MNHEY and CDR2 SMNVEV (reference sequence). The CDR3 loop is CASTGLAGGPSYNEQFF. In DNA form, the CDR3 reads TGTGCCAGCACCGGACTAGCGGGGGGGCCCTCCTACAATGAGCAGTTCTTC.

This chain connects TRBV9 to TRBJ2-1; D unresolved. Deletions cut 3 bases from V and 8 bases from J, with 15 bases between. Per the germline V gene, CDR1 is SGDLS and CDR2 is YYNGEE. The length of the CDR3 is 14 residues. CDR3 coding DNA: TGTGCCAGCAGCGAAGGCTCCCCGGCCTATGAGCAGTTCTTC. It specifies CASSEGSPAYEQFF.

This clonotype was observed a handful of times. The CDR3 DNA reads TGCGCCAGCAGCTTGAGGTTTGACAGGGGCACCTACGAGCAGTACTTC. This sequence encodes CASSLRFDRGTYEQYF. The rearrangement joins TRBV5-1 to TRBJ2-7, with 8 bases matching TRBD1. V gave up 1 base and J gave up 2 bases; unmatched junction bases: 8. The length of the CDR3 is 16 residues. Germline CDR1 is SGHRS and CDR2 is YFSETQ.

CDR3 DNA: TGTGCCAGCAGCTTAGTTTTGGGACTAGCGGGAGGGCCATCCTACAATGAGCAGTTCTTC. This gives the protein CASSLVLGLAGGPSYNEQFF. The V call is TRBV11-1, the J call TRBJ2-1; 16 positions agree with TRBD2. CDR1 and CDR2 (germline): SGHAT, FQDESV (reference sequence). The CDR3 consists of 20 residues. V trimming: 1 base; J trimming: 1 base; junction bases outside the gene matches: 7.

This clonotype was observed a few times. The V call is TRBV7-9, the J call TRBJ1-1; D is unclear. In germline, CDR1 is SEHNR, CDR2 FQNEAQ (reference sequence). The V end was cut by 1 base, the J end by 4 bases, with 13 bases between. The CDR3 length is 15 residues. Written as DNA, the CDR3 is TGTGCCAGCAGCTTAGATAGGAAACGGGGCACTGAAGCTTTCTTT. Amino acids: CASSLDRKRGTEAFF.

This clonotype has at least ten counts. The chain uses TRBV4-3 and TRBJ1-6, with a possible D match to TRBD1 (5 bases). CDR3 length equals 16 residues. Germline values: CDR1 LGHNA, CDR2 YSLEER. The V end lost 1 base, the J end lost 7 bases, and 14 bases lay between the germline ends. The DNA for the CDR3 is TGCGCCAGCAGCCAAGGGCGGGGGGAAAGGAATTCACCCCTCCACTTT. Its protein is CASSQGRGERNSPLHF.

The chain combines TRBV3-1 with TRBJ2-3, with D unresolved. Germline loops: CDR1 LGHDT, CDR2 YNNKEL (reference sequence). This CDR3 is 15 amino acids long. Trimming removed 1 base from V and 7 bases from J, with 15 bases in between. DNA of the CDR3: TGTGCCAGCAGCCAAGGGACCCCCGGTTGGAATACGCAGTATTTT. It yields the protein CASSQGTPGWNTQYF.

The genes are TRBV27 and TRBJ2-3, with 7 nucleotides matching TRBD2. The CDR3 spans 15 residues. The V gene's germline CDR1 is MNHEY and CDR2 SMNVEV (reference sequence). V shed 10 bases and J 2 bases; nucleotides not matched to a gene: 12. The chain's CDR3 is CATHDPRGSTDTQYF. Here the CDR3 DNA reads TGTGCCACCCACGATCCGCGGGGGTCCACAGATACGCAGTATTTT.

The gene calls are TRBV7-8 and TRBJ2-4; a possible D gene is TRBD1 (5 bases). CDR3 length: 15 amino acids. CDR1 and CDR2 (germline): SGHVS, FQNEAQ. V lost 1 base, J lost 4 bases, and 11 bases lay in between. CDR3: CASSLGVGVKNIQYF. In nucleotides, the CDR3 is TGTGCCAGCAGCTTAGGGGTAGGGGTGAAAAACATTCAGTACTTC. The full variable domain, completed using reference TRBV7-8 and TRBJ2-4, is GAGVSQSPRYKVAKRGQDVALRCDPISGHVSLFWYQQALGQGPEFLTYFQNEAQLDKSGLPSDRFFAERPEGSVSTLKIQRTQQEDSAVYLCASSLGVGVKNIQYFGAGTRLSVL.

This clonotype was detected a few times. J is TRBJ1-2 and V is TRBV29-1; weak D call: TRBD1 (5 bases). CDR1 and CDR2 from the germline V gene are SQVTM and ANQGSEA. The V end lost 3 bases, the J end lost 4 bases, and 9 bases lay between the germline ends. The CDR3 runs 12 residues. The CDR3 here is CSVDSGAYGYTF. CDR3 coding DNA: TGCAGCGTTGATTCCGGGGCCTATGGCTACACCTTC.

This chain connects TRBV20-1 to TRBJ2-1; TRBD2 matches at 9 bases. From germline, CDR1 is DFQATT and CDR2 SNEGSKA (reference sequence). The CDR3 consists of 14 residues. Germline trimming cut 5 bases from V and 2 bases from J; bases unmatched to any gene: 4. The CDR3 bases are TGCAGTGCTCGTAGCGGGGGTACCTACAATGAGCAGTTCTTC. Translated: CSARSGGTYNEQFF.

This clonotype was counted at least ten times. V and J are TRBV24-1 and TRBJ1-3; TRBD1 aligns across 10 bases. From germline, CDR1 is KGHDR and CDR2 SFDVKD. Trimming cost V 3 bases and J 5 bases; bases outside gene matches: 6. The CDR3 loop spans 16 amino acids. CDR3 DNA: TGTGCCACCAGTGATCAGGGGACAGGGGATAGAAACACCATATATTTT. This encodes CATSDQGTGDRNTIYF.

V is TRBV6-5 and J is TRBJ2-2; 9 bases agree with TRBD1. With 0 bases clipped from V and 7 bases from J, the junction kept 9 bases outside the gene matches. The CDR3 spans 17 residues. Germline values: CDR1 MNHEY, CDR2 SVGAGI. The CDR3 loop is CASSYSRGTGFGGELFF. CDR3 coding DNA: TGTGCCAGCAGTTACTCGAGAGGGACAGGGTTCGGCGGGGAGCTGTTTTTT.

A few counts support this clonotype. The rearrangement uses TRBV10-3 and TRBJ2-6; 7 bases are shared with TRBD1. The V gene's germline CDR1 is ENHRY and CDR2 SYGVKD. The CDR3 runs to 18 residues. The V gene end was trimmed by 0 bases and the J gene end by 2 bases; junction bases not matched to a gene: 7. The CDR3 DNA follows: TGTGCCATCAGTGAGTCTATGACTGGGACAGCTGGGGCCAACGTCCTGACTTTC. Protein product: CAISESMTGTAGANVLTF.

A few counts support this clonotype. The chain carries TRBV7-6 and TRBJ1-3, with D uncertain. V was trimmed by 0 bases and J by 2 bases, leaving 11 bases between them. Germline V gene data show CDR1 as SGHVS and CDR2 as FNYEAQ. The CDR3 sequence is 16 residues long. In DNA, the CDR3 is TGTGCCAGCAGCTTAGCATGGTCGGGCACTGGAAACACCATATATTTT. This sequence encodes CASSLAWSGTGNTIYF.